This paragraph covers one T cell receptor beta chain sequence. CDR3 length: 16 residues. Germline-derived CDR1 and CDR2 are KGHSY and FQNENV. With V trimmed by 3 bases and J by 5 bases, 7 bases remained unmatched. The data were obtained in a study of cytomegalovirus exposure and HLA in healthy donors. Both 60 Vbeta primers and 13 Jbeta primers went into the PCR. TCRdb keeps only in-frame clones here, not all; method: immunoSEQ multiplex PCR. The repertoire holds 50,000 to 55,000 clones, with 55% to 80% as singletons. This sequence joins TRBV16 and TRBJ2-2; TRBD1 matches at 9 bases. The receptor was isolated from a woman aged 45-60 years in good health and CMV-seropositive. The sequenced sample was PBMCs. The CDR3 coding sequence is TGTGCCAGCAGCCATTTCGACAGGGGGAGGACCGGGGAGCTGTTTTTT. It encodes CASSHFDRGRTGELFF.